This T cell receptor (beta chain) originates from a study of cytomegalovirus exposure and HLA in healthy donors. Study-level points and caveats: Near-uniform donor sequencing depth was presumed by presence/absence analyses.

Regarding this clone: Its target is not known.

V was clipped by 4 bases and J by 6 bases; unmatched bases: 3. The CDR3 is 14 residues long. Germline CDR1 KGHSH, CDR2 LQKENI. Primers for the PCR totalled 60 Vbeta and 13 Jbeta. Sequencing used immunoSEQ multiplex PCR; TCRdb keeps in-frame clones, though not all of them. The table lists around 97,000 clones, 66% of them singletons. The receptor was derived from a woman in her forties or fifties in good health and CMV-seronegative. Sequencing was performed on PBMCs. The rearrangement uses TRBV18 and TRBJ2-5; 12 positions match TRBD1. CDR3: CASSRDRGRQTQYF. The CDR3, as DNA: TGTGCCAGCTCACGGGACAGGGGGCGTCAGACCCAGTACTTC.